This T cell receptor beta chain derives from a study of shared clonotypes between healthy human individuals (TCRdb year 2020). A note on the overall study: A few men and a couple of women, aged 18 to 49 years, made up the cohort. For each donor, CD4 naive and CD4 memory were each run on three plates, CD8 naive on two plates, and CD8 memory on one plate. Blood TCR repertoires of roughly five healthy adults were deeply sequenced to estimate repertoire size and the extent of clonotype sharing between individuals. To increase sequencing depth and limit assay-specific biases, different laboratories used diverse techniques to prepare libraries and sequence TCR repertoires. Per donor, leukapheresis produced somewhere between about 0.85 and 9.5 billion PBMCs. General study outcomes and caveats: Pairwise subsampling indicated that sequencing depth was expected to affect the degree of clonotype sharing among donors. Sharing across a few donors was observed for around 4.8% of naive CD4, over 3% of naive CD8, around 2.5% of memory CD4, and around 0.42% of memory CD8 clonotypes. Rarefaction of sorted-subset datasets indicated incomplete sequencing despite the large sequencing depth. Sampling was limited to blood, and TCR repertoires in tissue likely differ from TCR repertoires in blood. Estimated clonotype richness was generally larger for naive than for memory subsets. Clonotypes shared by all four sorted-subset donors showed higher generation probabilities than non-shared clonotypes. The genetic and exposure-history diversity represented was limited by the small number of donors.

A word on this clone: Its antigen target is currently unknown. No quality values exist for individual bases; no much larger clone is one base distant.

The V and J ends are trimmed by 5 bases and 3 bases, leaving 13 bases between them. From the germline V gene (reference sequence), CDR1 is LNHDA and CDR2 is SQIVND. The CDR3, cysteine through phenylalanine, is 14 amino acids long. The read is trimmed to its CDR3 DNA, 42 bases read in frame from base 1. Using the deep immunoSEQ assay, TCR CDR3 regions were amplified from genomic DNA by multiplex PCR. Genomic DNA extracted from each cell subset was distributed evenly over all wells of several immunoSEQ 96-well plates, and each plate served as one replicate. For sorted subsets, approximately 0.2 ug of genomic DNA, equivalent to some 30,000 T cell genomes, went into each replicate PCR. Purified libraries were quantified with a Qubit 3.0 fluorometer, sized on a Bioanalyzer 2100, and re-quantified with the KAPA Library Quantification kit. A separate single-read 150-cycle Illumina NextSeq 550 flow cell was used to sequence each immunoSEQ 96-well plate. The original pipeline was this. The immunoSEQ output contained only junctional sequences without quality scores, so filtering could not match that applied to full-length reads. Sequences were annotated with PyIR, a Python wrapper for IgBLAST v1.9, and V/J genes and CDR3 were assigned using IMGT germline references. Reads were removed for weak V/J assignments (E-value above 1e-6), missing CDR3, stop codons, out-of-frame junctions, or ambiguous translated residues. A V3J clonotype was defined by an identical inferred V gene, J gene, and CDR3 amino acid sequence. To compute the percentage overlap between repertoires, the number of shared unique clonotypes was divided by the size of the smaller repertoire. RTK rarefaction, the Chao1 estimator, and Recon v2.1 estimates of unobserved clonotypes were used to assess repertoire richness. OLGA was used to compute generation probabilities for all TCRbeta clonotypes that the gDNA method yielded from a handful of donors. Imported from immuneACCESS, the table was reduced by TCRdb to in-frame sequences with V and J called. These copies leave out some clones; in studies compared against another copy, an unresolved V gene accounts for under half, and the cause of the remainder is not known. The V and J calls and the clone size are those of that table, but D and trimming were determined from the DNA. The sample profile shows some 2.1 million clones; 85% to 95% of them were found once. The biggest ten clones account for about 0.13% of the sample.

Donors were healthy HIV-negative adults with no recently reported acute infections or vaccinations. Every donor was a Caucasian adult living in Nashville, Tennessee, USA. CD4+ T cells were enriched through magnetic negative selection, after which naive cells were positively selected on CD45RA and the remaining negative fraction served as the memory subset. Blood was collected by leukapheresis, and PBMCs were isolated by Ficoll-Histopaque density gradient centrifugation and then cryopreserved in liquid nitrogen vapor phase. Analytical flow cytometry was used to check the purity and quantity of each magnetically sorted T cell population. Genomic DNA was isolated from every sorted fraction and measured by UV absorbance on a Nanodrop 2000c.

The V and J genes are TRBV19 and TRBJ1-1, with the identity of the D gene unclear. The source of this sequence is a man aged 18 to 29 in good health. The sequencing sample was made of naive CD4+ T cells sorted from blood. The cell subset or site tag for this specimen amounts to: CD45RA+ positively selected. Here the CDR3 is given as CASSGHGGYTEAFF. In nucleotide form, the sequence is TGTGCCAGTAGTGGCCATGGCGGATACACTGAAGCTTTCTTT. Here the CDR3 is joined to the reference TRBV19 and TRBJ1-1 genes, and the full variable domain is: DGGITQSPKYLFRKEGQNVTLSCEQNLNHDAMYWYRQDPGQGLRLIYYSQIVNDFQKGDIAEGYSVSREKKESFPLTVTSAQKNPTAFYLCASSGHGGYTEAFFGQGTRLTVV.